The next 30 T cell receptor beta chains were all read from a single sample in a study of radiotherapy plus CTLA-4 blockade in lung cancer. Sequencing was performed with immunoSEQ multiplex PCR; in TCRdb, only in-frame clones are kept and a portion is missing. The table lists tens of thousands of clones, under 80% of them singletons. Specimen: peripheral blood, collected from a patient treated with radiotherapy plus ipilimumab. The receptors were gathered from a human donor with non-small cell lung cancer who had stable disease on radiotherapy plus ipilimumab.

The genes are TRBV28 and TRBJ2-5, with D possibly being TRBD1 (5 bases). V was cut by 5 bases and J by 4 bases, with 14 bases left in between. CDR1 is MDHEN, CDR2 SYDVKM, per germline. This CDR3 contains 14 residues. In nucleotides, the CDR3 is TGTGCCAGCAGTCCATCAATGGGGCGAGAGACCCAGTACTTC. This sequence encodes CASSPSMGRETQYF.

This chain uses TRBV18 with TRBJ2-5; D remains ambiguous. Germline assignment: CDR1 KGHSH and CDR2 LQKENI. V lost 4 bases and J 2 bases, leaving 8 bases between the germline ends. The CDR3 sequence is 13 residues long. The CDR3 protein is CASSLGAQETQYF. The CDR3 nucleotides are TGTGCCAGCTCACTAGGAGCGCAAGAGACCCAGTACTTC.

A single count supports this clone. A read error may account for a junction end that differs from germline. The V gene is TRBV9, the J gene TRBJ1-6; D call uncertain. CDR1 SGDLS and CDR2 YYNGEE come from the germline V gene. The CDR3 runs to 13 residues. The CDR3 DNA sequence: TGTGCCAGCTCAGAGGGCATTAATTCACCCCTCTACTTT. This encodes CASSEGINSPLYF.

The J gene is TRBJ1-1, the V gene TRBV6-5; 7 bases agree with TRBD1. This CDR3 comprises 14 residues. Per the germline V gene, CDR1 is MNHEY and CDR2 is SVGAGI. Trimming removed 6 bases from V and 6 bases from J; junction bases left unmatched: 10. CDR3: CASSPTGYRAEAFF. CDR3 nucleotide sequence: TGTGCCAGCAGCCCGACAGGGTATCGTGCTGAAGCTTTCTTT.

V and J are TRBV7-2 and TRBJ1-2; no firm D call. The germline V gene has CDR1 SGHTA and CDR2 FQGNSA. This CDR3 contains 13 residues. V shed 1 base and J shed 5 bases, with 8 bases lying between them. CDR3 protein: CASSLDGLYGYTF. Written as DNA, the CDR3 is TGTGCCAGCAGCTTAGACGGCCTATATGGCTACACCTTC.

V usage is TRBV7-6 and J usage is TRBJ1-2; D unresolved. The V and J ends lost 3 bases and 3 bases respectively, with 11 bases between them. Germline V gene data show CDR1 as SGHVS and CDR2 as FNYEAQ. The CDR3 is 14 residues long. CDR3 DNA sequence: TGTGCCAGCAGCTTCGGACGTGGGGACTATGGCTACACCTTC. Its protein is CASSFGRGDYGYTF.

V is TRBV25-1 and J is TRBJ1-2; the match to TRBD1 covers 7 bases. Germline CDR1 reads MGHDK; CDR2 reads SYGVNS. V gave up 6 bases and J gave up 4 bases; unmatched junction bases: 11. The CDR3 extends over 15 amino acids. As DNA, the CDR3 is TGTGCCAGCAGCCCTAGGACAGGCCCAACCTATGGCTACACCTTC. It yields the protein CASSPRTGPTYGYTF.

The chain recombines TRBV7-9 with TRBJ2-1; 14 bases are shared with TRBD2. The junction had 12 bases not matched to a gene; V was cut back by 5 bases and J by 9 bases. Germline V gives CDR1 SEHNR, CDR2 FQNEAQ (reference sequence). This CDR3 region has 17 residues. CDR3 in DNA: TGTGCCAGCAGCATTCCGGGACTAGCGGGGGAGGCAAGTGAGCAGTTCTTC. It codes for CASSIPGLAGEASEQFF. Variable domain in full (rest from reference TRBV7-9 and TRBJ2-1): DTGVSQNPRHKITKRGQNVTFRCDPISEHNRLYWYRQTLGQGPEFLTYFQNEAQLEKSRLLSDRFSAERPKGSFSTLEIQRTEQGDSAMYLCASSIPGLAGEASEQFFGPGTRLTVL.

V gene TRBV6-5 combines with J gene TRBJ2-7; 8 nucleotides align to TRBD1. CDR3 size: 13 residues. From germline, CDR1 is MNHEY and CDR2 SVGAGI. J lost 1 base, V lost 7 bases, and 3 bases had no gene match. The CDR3 bases are TGTGCCAGCAAACGGACAGGGTCCTACGAGCAGTACGTC. This sequence encodes CASKRTGSYEQYV.

This chain's CDR3 is CASSLVHPSSYNEQFF. Here the CDR3 DNA reads TGTGCCAGCAGCTTAGTCCACCCCTCATCCTACAATGAGCAGTTCTTC. The chain recombines TRBV7-9 with TRBJ2-1; D not certain. Deletions cut 1 base from V and 1 base from J, with 11 bases between. The V gene's germline CDR1 is SEHNR and CDR2 FQNEAQ (reference sequence). The CDR3 runs to 16 residues. Supplemented by reference TRBV7-9 and TRBJ2-1, the full variable domain reads DTGVSQNPRHKITKRGQNVTFRCDPISEHNRLYWYRQTLGQGPEFLTYFQNEAQLEKSRLLSDRFSAERPKGSFSTLEIQRTEQGDSAMYLCASSLVHPSSYNEQFFGPGTRLTVL.

J is TRBJ2-3 and V is TRBV6-1; either TRBD1 or TRBD2 may fit D (5 bases each). CDR3 length: 14 amino acids. Germline V CDR1 and CDR2: MNHNS, SASEGT. V lost 5 bases and J 5 bases, leaving 14 bases between the germline ends. CDR3 loop: CASSSRGRVDTQYF. CDR3 bases: TGTGCCAGCAGTTCCCGGGGCAGGGTAGATACGCAGTATTTT.

The rearrangement joins TRBV19 to TRBJ1-2, with 10 nucleotides matching TRBD1. From germline, CDR1 is LNHDA and CDR2 SQIVND (reference sequence). This CDR3 has 15 residues. With 3 bases clipped from V and 3 bases from J, the junction kept 4 bases outside the gene matches. The CDR3 DNA reads TGTGCCAGTAGTATCTCGACAGGGGGCCACTATGGCTACACCTTC. This gives the protein CASSISTGGHYGYTF.

This clone has more than one count but fewer than ten. The chain has TRBV6-5 and TRBJ2-2; D unclear. CDR3 length: 14 residues. Looked up from germline, CDR1 is MNHEY and CDR2 is SVGAGI. Trimming cost V 7 bases and J 0 bases, with 9 bases left between them. The CDR3 sequence is CASKSYPNTGELFF. The CDR3 region has the DNA TGTGCCAGCAAGTCTTATCCGAACACCGGGGAGCTGTTTTTT.

This clone has just a few counts. The CDR3 nucleotides read TGTGCCAGCAGCTTAGGGGGACAGGGTTATAATGAGCAGTTCTTC. Translation gives CASSLGGQGYNEQFF. V and J are TRBV7-8 and TRBJ2-1; 9 bases are shared with TRBD1. The V gene's germline CDR1 is SGHVS and CDR2 FQNEAQ. The length of the CDR3 is 15 residues. V dropped 1 base and J dropped 7; count of bases not matched to a gene: 5.

The CDR3 DNA follows: TGTGCCAGCAGTATACACGAGCAGTACTTC. Amino acid sequence: CASSIHEQYF. The rearrangement joins TRBV6-8 to TRBJ2-7; D remains ambiguous. Germline V gene lookup returns CDR1 MNHGY and CDR2 SAAAGT. Trimming cost V 5 bases and J 5 bases, with 4 bases left between them. The CDR3 spans 10 residues.

The chain links TRBV5-1 to TRBJ2-5; 8 positions match TRBD2. CDR1 and CDR2 from the germline V gene are SGHRS and YFSETQ. V shed 5 bases and J 5 bases; nucleotides not matched to a gene: 5. This CDR3 contains 13 residues. CDR3 DNA: TGCGCCAGCAGTCAGGGACTAGGGGAGACCCAGTACTTC. Its protein product is CASSQGLGETQYF. Together with reference TRBV5-1 and TRBJ2-5, the CDR3 gives the full variable domain: KAGVTQTPRYLIKTRGQQVTLSCSPISGHRSVSWYQQTPGQGLQFLFEYFSETQRNKGNFPGRFSGRQFSNSRSEMNVSTLELGDSALYLCASSQGLGETQYFGPGTRLLVL.

This clone was observed a single time. The chain is built from TRBV6-6 and TRBJ2-3, with D perhaps matching TRBD2 (6 bases). Germline loops: CDR1 MNHNY, CDR2 SVGAGI (reference sequence). V shed 0 bases and J shed 1 base, with 11 bases lying between them. The CDR3 has 16 residues. DNA for the CDR3: TGTGCCAGCAGTTACTCGCAGGGAGGCGGCACAGATACGCAGTATTTT. Protein product: CASSYSQGGGTDTQYF.

The chain has TRBV6-5 and TRBJ2-1, with TRBD2 matching over 9 bases. The CDR3 runs 15 residues. The trim removed 5 bases at V and 4 bases at J, leaving 6 bases unmatched. CDR1 and CDR2 from the germline V gene are MNHEY and SVGAGI. CDR3 sequence reads: CASSPSSGGYNEQFF. The CDR3, as DNA: TGTGCCAGCAGTCCCTCCAGCGGGGGGTACAATGAGCAGTTCTTC.

V is TRBV5-4 and J is TRBJ1-2; D is ambiguous. The V end was cut by 4 bases, the J end by 5 bases, with 6 bases between. The CDR3 is 11 amino acids. Germline loops: CDR1 SGHNT, CDR2 YYREEE (reference sequence). The CDR3 spells CASSADYGYTF. DNA of the CDR3: TGTGCCAGCAGCGCCGATTATGGCTACACCTTC.

V usage is TRBV15 and J usage is TRBJ2-2; TRBD1 is a possible D gene (5 bases). Germline CDR1 LNHNV, CDR2 YYDKDF (reference sequence). This CDR3 comprises 15 residues. V lost 5 bases to trimming and J lost 7 bases, with 17 bases between them. CDR3 sequence (DNA): TGTGCCACCAGCGGGTCAACAGGTTACAGCGGGGAGCTGTTTTTT. Its translation is CATSGSTGYSGELFF.

This chain links TRBV5-1 with TRBJ2-6; D is undetermined. Germline V CDR1 and CDR2: SGHRS, YFSETQ. V lost 0 bases and J 5 bases, leaving 15 bases between the germline ends. This CDR3 is 17 amino acids long. The CDR3 region is CASSLGGFADRANVLTF. CDR3 sequence (DNA): TGCGCCAGCAGCTTGGGAGGCTTTGCAGATAGGGCCAACGTCCTGACTTTC.

The V call is TRBV21-1, the J call TRBJ1-1. TRBV21-1 is labeled a pseudogene. The CDR3 is 17 residues long. CDR3 coding DNA: TGTGCCAGCAGGGCAAGGATAGCTACACAAATTCGCACTGAAGCTTTCTTT. It is translated as CASRARIATQIRTEAFF.

The chain links TRBV19 to TRBJ1-5, with D perhaps TRBD1 (5 bases). CDR1 LNHDA and CDR2 SQIVND come from the germline V gene (reference sequence). V was cut by 3 bases and J by 3 bases, with 15 bases left in between. CDR3 length: 16 amino acids. The chain's CDR3 is CASSIQIIRVNQPQHF. CDR3 nucleotide sequence: TGTGCCAGTAGTATTCAGATTATCAGGGTCAATCAGCCCCAGCATTTT.

The rearrangement uses TRBV19 and TRBJ2-4; D may be TRBD1 (6 bases). The CDR3 loop spans 15 amino acids. Trimming took off 1 base at V and 8 bases at J, with 15 bases between the two ends. Germline CDR1 LNHDA, CDR2 SQIVND (reference sequence). The CDR3 loop is CASSIGGHSADIQYF. In DNA, the CDR3 is TGTGCCAGTAGTATAGGGGGGCATAGCGCAGACATTCAGTACTTC.

The V gene is TRBV6-5, the J gene TRBJ1-2, with D hard to call. V lost 4 bases and J lost 0, with 12 bases in between. This CDR3 contains 15 residues. Germline V CDR1 and CDR2: MNHEY, SVGAGI. The CDR3 DNA reads as TGTGCCAGCAGTTCTGAGGGTAGCCCTAACTATGGCTACACCTTC. This gives the protein CASSSEGSPNYGYTF.

V is TRBV5-1 and J is TRBJ2-5, with a possible D match to TRBD1 (7 bases). The ends were cut back, 2 bases at V and 5 bases at J, with 16 bases in the middle. The CDR3 consists of 15 residues. Germline CDR1 SGHRS, CDR2 YFSETQ. CDR3 in amino acids: CASSLRRGQRETQYF. Here the CDR3 DNA reads TGCGCCAGCAGCTTACGGAGGGGGCAGAGGGAGACCCAGTACTTC.

The chain carries TRBV30 and TRBJ2-6, with D unresolved. Trimming stripped 1 base from V and 0 bases from J, with 10 bases between. There are 16 residues in the CDR3. Germline loops: CDR1 GTSNPN, CDR2 SVGIG (reference sequence). The CDR3 region is CAWSATAYSGANVLTF. CDR3 nucleotide sequence: TGTGCCTGGAGTGCAACGGCATACTCTGGGGCCAACGTCCTGACTTTC.

The V gene is TRBV4-3, the J gene TRBJ1-1; D call uncertain. Trimming removed 3 bases at V and 1 base at J, with 6 bases between. The CDR3 totals 13 residues. The germline V gene encodes CDR1 LGHNA and CDR2 YSLEER. The CDR3 DNA follows: TGCGCCAGCAGCCAGAGAGGGAACACTGAAGCTTTCTTT. It specifies CASSQRGNTEAFF.

CDR3 in amino acids: CASSLRQGALTDTQYF. Here the CDR3 DNA reads TGTGCCAGCAGTTTACGACAGGGGGCGCTCACAGATACGCAGTATTTT. The V call is TRBV28, the J call TRBJ2-3, with 10 bases fitting TRBD1. The V segment lost 2 bases and the J segment 2 bases; nucleotides outside the gene matches: 4. Germline CDR1 is MDHEN and CDR2 is SYDVKM. The CDR3 length is 16 residues.

This rearrangement joins TRBV11-2 to TRBJ2-5, with 7 bases fitting TRBD1. This CDR3 is built from 14 residues. Germline loops: CDR1 SGHAT, CDR2 FQNNGV. The junction had 10 bases not matched to a gene; V was cut back by 7 bases and J by 5 bases. For the CDR3, the DNA is TGTGCCAGCACCACTCAAGGGGGCTGGGAGACCCAGTACTTC. As protein: CASTTQGGWETQYF.